This T cell receptor (beta chain) was sequenced during a study of T cell repertoires in cytomegalovirus infection. From the reads, TCRdb called clonotypes with MiXCR, one entry per CDR3 protein. Of fewer than 1,000,000 distinct CDR3 sequences listed, around 31% are singletons. Trimming stripped 2 bases from V and 1 base from J, with 5 bases between. The CDR3 is 13 amino acids. This clonotype has a count of ten or more. Its cognate antigen is unknown. V is TRBV12-3 or TRBV12-4 and J is TRBJ1-1; D is unresolved. Here the sequenced sample was cultured CD8+ T cells from PBMCs, taken from culture after CMV antigen stimulation. This TCR derives from a human donor in good health (CMV status not recorded). Some clones in this sample may be carry-over from other donors' samples. CDR3: CASSLWRNTEAFF. In nucleotides, the CDR3 is TGTGCCAGCAGTTTATGGAGGAACACTGAAGCTTTCTTT.